These 16 T cell receptor beta chains came from one sample sequenced in a study of blood T cell repertoires in COVID-19. TCRdb's copy holds only in-frame clones and misses some; the assay was immunoSEQ multiplex PCR. The sample contains some 200,000 clones, roughly 90% of which appear only once. Sequenced material: peripheral blood. These receptors were obtained from a woman between 65 and 79 years old with acute or convalescent COVID-19.

V and J are TRBV11-2 and TRBJ2-1; D not certain. The CDR3 spans 11 residues. V was trimmed by 3 bases and J by 9 bases, leaving 6 bases between them. From germline, CDR1 is SGHAT and CDR2 FQNNGV. As DNA, the CDR3 is TGTGCCAGCAGCTTGTCCGGTGAGCAGTTCTTC. It is translated as CASSLSGEQFF.

The chain links TRBV7-7 to TRBJ2-5; 14 bases line up with TRBD2. Germline V CDR1 and CDR2: SSHAT, FNYEAQ (reference sequence). Trimming cost V 5 bases and J 3 bases; bases outside gene matches: 14. This CDR3 region has 19 residues. CDR3 in amino acids: CASSPEGGLAGGGEETQYF. In DNA, the CDR3 is TGTGCCAGCAGCCCGGAGGGAGGACTAGCGGGAGGAGGGGAAGAGACCCAGTACTTC.

The chain is built from TRBV3-1 (or the pseudogene TRBV3-2) and TRBJ1-1; 10 bases match TRBD1. The germline gives CDR1 LGHDT, CDR2 YNNKEL (reference sequence). The CDR3 length is 14 residues. J gave up 9 bases and V 6 bases, and 10 bases lay outside the gene matches. The CDR3 region is CASRTGTGATQAFF. The CDR3 DNA reads TGTGCCAGCAGAACCGGGACAGGGGCCACCCAAGCTTTCTTT.

The rearrangement links TRBV3-1 (or the pseudogene TRBV3-2) to TRBJ2-5; 12 bases are a match to TRBD2. Trimming cost V 4 bases and J 2 bases; bases outside gene matches: 11. The germline gives CDR1 LGHDT, CDR2 YNNKEL (reference sequence). This CDR3 spans 18 amino acids. The CDR3 nucleotides read TGTGCCAGCAGCCGGTGGGGGACTAGCGGGTTTCTTCAAGAGACCCAGTACTTC. This translates into CASSRWGTSGFLQETQYF.

The table lists this clone with a count of one. The chain recombines TRBV5-1 with TRBJ2-1; TRBD2 might be the D (5 bases). The CDR3 length is 13 residues. Trimming shortened V by 1 base and J by 12 bases, and 14 bases separated the two germline ends. Per germline, CDR1 SGHRS and CDR2 YFSETQ. The CDR3 region is CASSLFDSAGQFF. DNA of the CDR3: TGCGCCAGCAGCTTGTTTGACTCGGCGGGGCAGTTCTTC.

The chain combines TRBV18 with TRBJ1-3; D gene unclear. CDR1 KGHSH and CDR2 LQKENI come from the germline V gene. V was pared by 6 bases and J by 4 bases, with 16 bases between. The CDR3 extends over 15 amino acids. This chain's CDR3 is CASSSLGSTGNTIYF. The CDR3 DNA reads as TGTGCCAGCTCCTCCCTAGGCAGTACCGGAAACACCATATATTTT.

This chain uses TRBV2 with TRBJ1-2; 7 nucleotides agree with TRBD1. The trim removed 7 bases at V and 3 bases at J, leaving 5 bases unmatched. Germline CDR1 is SNHLY and CDR2 is FYNNEI. This CDR3 has 13 amino acids. CDR3 sequence reads: CASISGQDYGYTF. The CDR3 DNA reads as TGTGCCAGCATCTCCGGACAGGACTATGGCTACACCTTC.

The chain employs TRBV19 and TRBJ2-2; D is perhaps TRBD2 (5 bases). This CDR3 spans 15 amino acids. Trimming took off 6 bases at V and 5 bases at J, with 16 bases between the two ends. Germline V gene data show CDR1 as LNHDA and CDR2 as SQIVND (reference sequence). The CDR3 loop is CASSPPGRRTGELFF. The CDR3 coding sequence is TGTGCCAGTAGCCCCCCGGGCCGGAGGACCGGGGAGCTGTTTTTT.

V usage is TRBV7-2 and J usage is TRBJ1-2; 7 nucleotides match TRBD1. The germline CDR1 and CDR2 sequences are SGHTA and FQGNSA. This CDR3 is 13 amino acids long. After removal of 5 bases from V and 9 bases from J, the junction contained 9 bases not matched to a gene. The DNA of the CDR3 is TGTGCCAGCAGCCAGGGACAGATGGTCCGCTACACCTTC. As protein: CASSQGQMVRYTF.

The chain employs TRBV5-4 and TRBJ1-1; D gene unclear. The germline V and J ends were trimmed by 0 bases and 10 bases, with 7 bases remaining between them. Germline CDR1 SGHNT, CDR2 YYREEE (reference sequence). This CDR3 is built from 11 residues. The DNA for the CDR3 is TGTGCCAGCAGCTTGGCGGGTACAGCTTTCTTT. This sequence encodes CASSLAGTAFF.

This clone came up a few times. DNA of the CDR3: TGTGCCAGCAGTTTAAGAAGGACAGGGAACACTGAAGCTTTCTTT. Amino acid sequence: CASSLRRTGNTEAFF. This chain joins TRBV28 and TRBJ1-1; 7 nucleotides agree with TRBD1. Germline V gives CDR1 MDHEN, CDR2 SYDVKM. Trimming cost V 2 bases and J 1 base; bases outside gene matches: 4. This CDR3 spans 15 amino acids.

V gene TRBV7-9 combines with J gene TRBJ1-6, with D possibly matching TRBD1 (6 bases). The CDR3 has 14 amino acids. Germline CDR1 is SEHNR and CDR2 is FQNEAQ (reference sequence). The ends were cut back, 1 base at V and 13 bases at J, with 14 bases in the middle. The CDR3 DNA is TGTGCCAGCAGCTTAGGGGACACCGCGTCGCCCCTCCACTTT. Protein product: CASSLGDTASPLHF.

The chain couples TRBV2 to TRBJ2-1, with 12 bases matching TRBD2. The germline V gene encodes CDR1 SNHLY and CDR2 FYNNEI. The V segment lost 8 bases and the J segment 9 bases; nucleotides outside the gene matches: 11. The CDR3 length is 15 residues. The CDR3 loop reads CASGAASGGAGEQFF. CDR3 DNA: TGTGCCAGCGGGGCTGCTAGCGGGGGGGCTGGTGAGCAGTTCTTC.

The rearrangement links TRBV2 to TRBJ2-5, with TRBD1 matching 9 bases. This CDR3 has 16 residues. V lost 5 bases and J lost 4; bases outside the gene matches: 11. The germline CDR1 and CDR2 sequences are SNHLY and FYNNEI. The CDR3 nucleotides read TGTGCCAGCAGTTCCCTCGGGACAGGGTGGATAGAGACCCAGTACTTC. It codes for CASSSLGTGWIETQYF. The full variable domain, in which reference TRBV2 and TRBJ2-5 provide the parts outside the CDR3, is EPEVTQTPSHQVTQMGQEVILRCVPISNHLYFYWYRQILGQKVEFLVSFYNNEISEKSEIFDDQFSVERPDGSNFTLKIRSTKLEDSAMYFCASSSLGTGWIETQYFGPGTRLLVL.

V and J are TRBV3-1 (or the pseudogene TRBV3-2) and TRBJ2-1; no clear D. The V gene lost 0 bases and the J gene lost 0 bases, with 6 bases spanning the gap. Per germline, CDR1 LGHDT and CDR2 YNNKEL (reference sequence). The CDR3 loop spans 15 amino acids. The CDR3 sequence: CASSQEHHSYNEQFF. CDR3 coding DNA: TGTGCCAGCAGCCAAGAACACCACTCCTACAATGAGCAGTTCTTC.

V is TRBV6-6 and J is TRBJ2-7, with unresolved D. Trimming took off 9 bases at V and 6 bases at J, with 18 bases between the two ends. The CDR3 spans 13 residues. Germline V gene data show CDR1 as MNHNY and CDR2 as SVGAGI (reference sequence). This CDR3 reads CASSGSLSPEQYF. CDR3 bases: TGTGCCAGTTCAGGTTCCCTCTCGCCCGAGCAGTACTTC.